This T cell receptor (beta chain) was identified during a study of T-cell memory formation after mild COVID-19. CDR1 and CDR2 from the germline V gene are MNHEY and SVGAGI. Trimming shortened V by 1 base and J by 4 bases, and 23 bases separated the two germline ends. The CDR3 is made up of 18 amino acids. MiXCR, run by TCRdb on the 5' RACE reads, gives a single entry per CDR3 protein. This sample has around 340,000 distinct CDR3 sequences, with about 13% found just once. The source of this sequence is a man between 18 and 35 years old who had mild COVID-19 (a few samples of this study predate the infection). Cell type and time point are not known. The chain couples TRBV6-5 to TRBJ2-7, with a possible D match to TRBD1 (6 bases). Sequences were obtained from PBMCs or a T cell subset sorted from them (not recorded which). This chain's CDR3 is CASSYYLVGGSNFYEQYF. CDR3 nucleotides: TGTGCCAGCAGTTACTATTTGGTTGGGGGCTCGAATTTTTACGAGCAGTACTTC.